Below are 14 T cell receptor beta chains sequenced from a single sample in a study of Ad26.COV2.S vaccination and SARS-CoV-2 variants. Assay: immunoSEQ multiplex PCR; the TCRdb copy retains only in-frame clones and omits some. Among 330,000 or so clones listed, roughly 88% were seen once. As for treatment: 15 to 20 received Ad26.COV2.S at low or high dose, single or two shots; about 5 received placebo; per-sample allocation not given. Sampling occurred on day 63 after the first vaccine or placebo injection. This specimen was peripheral blood, taken in a trial of Ad26.COV2.S vaccine versus placebo. The receptors were sampled from a person aged 18-60 years who received the Ad26.COV2.S COVID-19 vaccine or a placebo.

The V and J genes are TRBV4-1 and TRBJ2-2; no firm D call. Trimming cost V 1 base and J 5 bases, with 11 bases left between them. The V gene's germline CDR1 is MGHRA and CDR2 YSYEKL. The CDR3 is made up of 15 amino acids. In DNA, the CDR3 is TGCGCCAGCAGCCAAGTTGACACTCGAACCGGGGAGCTGTTTTTT. Translated, it gives CASSQVDTRTGELFF.

The V and J genes are TRBV27 and TRBJ2-2, with 7 bases that match TRBD1. CDR3 length: 15 amino acids. The germline V gene has CDR1 MNHEY and CDR2 SMNVEV (reference sequence). J lost 5 bases, V lost 5 bases, and 8 bases had no gene match. The CDR3 is CASSQPGTATGELFF. CDR3 sequence (DNA): TGTGCCAGCAGTCAACCCGGGACAGCGACCGGGGAGCTGTTTTTT.

CDR3 loop: CASRGDTYYGYTF. As DNA, the CDR3 is TGTGCCAGCCGGGGTGATACTTACTATGGCTACACCTTC. The chain couples TRBV12-3 or TRBV12-4 to TRBJ1-2, with D hard to call. Trimming shortened V by 8 bases and J by 3 bases, and 13 bases separated the two germline ends. This CDR3 is built from 13 residues.

The chain uses TRBV4-3 and TRBJ1-4, with 7 bases fitting TRBD1. The germline CDR1 and CDR2 sequences are LGHNA and YSLEER. This CDR3 contains 15 residues. Trimming removed 4 bases from V and 3 bases from J; junction bases left unmatched: 5. The CDR3 nucleotides read TGCGCCAGCAGCCCCGCGGACAGGCCTAATGAAAAACTGTTTTTT. This codes for CASSPADRPNEKLFF.

This chain joins TRBV24-1 and TRBJ2-7; TRBD1 aligns across 8 bases. The trim removed 7 bases at V and 6 bases at J, leaving 10 bases unmatched. The CDR3 runs to 14 residues. Germline V gene data show CDR1 as KGHDR and CDR2 as SFDVKD. The chain's CDR3 is CATRNRQGLGEQYF. DNA for the CDR3: TGTGCCACCAGGAACCGACAGGGGTTGGGCGAGCAGTACTTC.

V gene TRBV2 combines with J gene TRBJ1-4; D might be TRBD1 (5 bases). Germline loops: CDR1 SNHLY, CDR2 FYNNEI. The CDR3 totals 15 residues. Trimming stripped 3 bases from V and 7 bases from J, with 15 bases between. The CDR3 loop is CASSDPQGIGEKLFF. The CDR3 DNA is TGTGCCAGCAGTGACCCCCAGGGTATCGGTGAAAAACTGTTTTTT.

The V and J genes are TRBV5-1 and TRBJ2-2; no clear D gene. The V gene lost 4 bases and the J gene lost 1 base, with 11 bases spanning the gap. CDR1 is SGHRS, CDR2 YFSETQ, per germline. The CDR3 runs 15 residues. The CDR3 sequence: CASSVAMGNTGELFF. CDR3 coding DNA: TGCGCCAGCAGCGTGGCCATGGGGAACACCGGGGAGCTGTTTTTT.

The V and J genes are TRBV5-3 and TRBJ1-5, with D perhaps TRBD1 (6 bases). TRBV5-3 is labeled an ORF, and its function is uncertain. The CDR3 is made up of 13 amino acids. V lost 1 base to trimming and J lost 6 bases, with 8 bases between them. This CDR3 reads CARSLRGAQPQHF. Here the CDR3 DNA reads TGTGCCAGAAGCTTGAGGGGGGCTCAGCCCCAGCATTTT.

The gene calls are TRBV5-1 and TRBJ2-6; D uncertain. The germline gives CDR1 SGHRS, CDR2 YFSETQ. Trimming took off 4 bases at V and 4 bases at J, with 12 bases between the two ends. The CDR3 consists of 15 residues. The CDR3 region is CASSRGEGGANVLTF. The CDR3 DNA follows: TGCGCCAGCAGCAGAGGCGAAGGGGGGGCCAACGTCCTGACTTTC.

The chain has TRBV6-2 or TRBV6-3 and TRBJ2-3; 8 positions agree with TRBD2. V lost 4 bases to trimming and J lost 3 bases; unmatched junction nucleotides: 3. The CDR3 is 14 residues long. CDR1 and CDR2 (germline): MNHEY, SVGEGT. CDR3: CASSFSGETDTQYF. CDR3 nucleotides: TGTGCCAGCAGTTTTAGCGGGGAAACAGATACGCAGTATTTT.

This chain links TRBV7-2 with TRBJ2-3; 13 nucleotides align to TRBD2. The V gene's germline CDR1 is SGHTA and CDR2 FQGNSA. The trim removed 5 bases at V and 6 bases at J, leaving 5 bases unmatched. The CDR3 is 15 residues long. The CDR3 bases are TGTGCCAGCAGCCCAACTAGCGGGGGGGTGGATACGCAGTATTTT. Its translation: CASSPTSGGVDTQYF.

This chain connects TRBV9 to TRBJ1-2; D not certain. V lost 0 bases to trimming and J lost 7 bases, with 13 bases between them. There are 14 residues in the CDR3. Germline CDR1 reads SGDLS; CDR2 reads YYNGEE. In DNA form, the CDR3 reads TGTGCCAGCAGCGTAGGGGCAACAACGGGTGGCTACACCTTC. It yields the protein CASSVGATTGGYTF.

In nucleotides, the CDR3 is TGTGCCAGCAGTCCGTCCGGGACAGGGTATACTGAGCAGTTCTTC. Translating gives CASSPSGTGYTEQFF. The chain couples TRBV6-2 or TRBV6-3 to TRBJ2-1; 9 nucleotides match TRBD1. The CDR3 is made up of 15 amino acids. V lost 5 bases and J lost 9; bases outside the gene matches: 11. The germline CDR1 and CDR2 sequences are MNHEY and SVGEGT.

The chain uses TRBV7-2 and TRBJ1-5; 8 nucleotides align to TRBD1. Germline CDR1 and CDR2: SGHTA and FQGNSA. V shed 5 bases and J 5 bases; nucleotides not matched to a gene: 5. The CDR3 runs to 14 residues. The CDR3 DNA reads as TGTGCCAGCAGCCGGGACAGGTTGGATCAGCCCCAGCATTTT. This codes for CASSRDRLDQPQHF.